This T cell receptor (beta chain) was profiled in a study of blood T cell repertoires in COVID-19. This CDR3 has 16 amino acids. The germline gives CDR1 MNHEY, CDR2 SMNVEV (reference sequence). V lost 0 bases to trimming and J lost 2 bases, with 12 bases between them. TCRdb keeps only in-frame clones here, not all; method: immunoSEQ multiplex PCR. The sample includes around 160,000 clones, over 80% of them seen just once. The specimen sequenced was peripheral blood. The TCR originated in a woman between 40 and 55 years old with active or convalescent COVID-19. The rearrangement uses TRBV27 and TRBJ2-3; TRBD1 might be the D (5 bases). The CDR3 region is CASSLSPDSPTDTQYF. DNA for the CDR3: TGTGCCAGCAGTTTATCGCCCGACAGCCCCACAGATACGCAGTATTTT.